Listed below are T cell receptor beta chains from one sample, sequenced in a study of T cell repertoires in cytomegalovirus infection. These receptors' antigens are unknown. TCRdb analysed the reads with MiXCR anew, one entry per CDR3 protein. The repertoire consists of almost 90,000 distinct CDR3 sequences, with around 28% occurring once and the leading ten covering around 68%. Sample: CD8+ T cells from cultured PBMCs, taken from culture after CMV antigen stimulation. All receptors come from a human donor in good health (CMV status not recorded). Some clones in this sample may be carry-over from other donors' samples. Each CDR3 is given without its conserved first and last residue. Fields, in order: V gene, J gene, D gene, CDR3 protein. D genes are given only for firm matches.

V: TRBV11-2; J: TRBJ2-5; D: NA; CDR3: ASSWGRGGNEKETQY
V: TRBV10-3; J: TRBJ2-7; D: TRBD1; CDR3: AISEPGTAGSGLSYEQY
V: TRBV10-3; J: TRBJ1-1; D: NA; CDR3: AISESVSGPNTEAF
V: TRBV4-1; J: TRBJ2-7; D: TRBD1; CDR3: ASSQAGDRVTYEQY
V: TRBV11-2; J: TRBJ2-1; D: TRBD1; CDR3: ASSRTGQSGEQF
V: TRBV20-1; J: TRBJ2-1; D: TRBD2; CDR3: SARALAGDDNEQF
V: TRBV27; J: TRBJ2-7; D: TRBD2; CDR3: ASSPNGGGGYEQY
V: TRBV7-6; J: TRBJ2-1; D: TRBD2; CDR3: ASSLMGGTGNEQF
V: TRBV4-1; J: TRBJ2-3; D: NA; CDR3: ASSQVEEDTQY
V: TRBV28; J: TRBJ1-3; D: NA; CDR3: ASSWAGGSSGNTIY
V: TRBV12-3/TRBV12-4; J: TRBJ1-6; D: NA; CDR3: ASSLGQWSSPLH
V: TRBV7-9; J: TRBJ1-5; D: NA; CDR3: ASSLDSINQPQH
V: TRBV24-1; J: TRBJ2-1; D: TRBD2; CDR3: ATSDGLAGTHSYNEQF
V: TRBV28; J: TRBJ2-1; D: NA; CDR3: ASSLYGGPWDNEQF
V: TRBV12-3/TRBV12-4; J: TRBJ1-2; D: TRBD1; CDR3: ASSFNRGLEGYT
V: TRBV3-1; J: TRBJ2-3; D: NA; CDR3: ASSQDGGPSTDTQY
V: TRBV20-1; J: TRBJ2-7; D: NA; CDR3: SAAWGAEQY
V: TRBV12-3/TRBV12-4; J: TRBJ1-4; D: NA; CDR3: ASSSDTEKLF
V: TRBV6-1; J: TRBJ1-2; D: NA; CDR3: ASSTGRPDYGYT
V: TRBV7-2; J: TRBJ2-2; D: TRBD1; CDR3: ASSSTGAGELF
V: TRBV19; J: TRBJ1-1; D: TRBD1; CDR3: ASSIGTGTTEAF
V: TRBV4-1; J: TRBJ2-7; D: NA; CDR3: ASSHEGPPGTYEQY
V: TRBV19; J: TRBJ2-7; D: NA; CDR3: ASSQGPTYEQY
V: TRBV19; J: TRBJ1-5; D: NA; CDR3: ASRWSGNPNQPQH
V: TRBV15; J: TRBJ2-1; D: NA; CDR3: ATTRRDYNEQF
V: TRBV28; J: TRBJ1-1; D: NA; CDR3: ASSSHPETEAF
V: TRBV5-6; J: TRBJ2-7; D: NA; CDR3: ASSTEGRVEQY
V: TRBV6-1; J: TRBJ1-6; D: TRBD1; CDR3: ASSGDRGYSPLH
V: TRBV7-8; J: TRBJ2-3; D: NA; CDR3: ASTGWAGSTDTQY
V: TRBV10-3; J: TRBJ2-7; D: NA; CDR3: AISSIPGQDQYEQY
V: TRBV7-6; J: TRBJ2-1; D: TRBD2; CDR3: ASSLEGFRTSGGIEQF
V: TRBV12-5; J: TRBJ1-1; D: NA; CDR3: ASGLFGGAYTEAF
V: TRBV28; J: TRBJ2-2; D: NA; CDR3: ASSALITSGELF
V: TRBV19; J: TRBJ1-1; D: NA; CDR3: ASSYSQPGEAF
V: TRBV29-1; J: TRBJ1-1; D: TRBD1; CDR3: SVGTDMTFSEAF
V: TRBV11-3; J: TRBJ2-2; D: NA; CDR3: ASSYGTANTGELF
V: TRBV7-9; J: TRBJ2-1; D: TRBD2; CDR3: ASRFSGGAYNEQF
V: TRBV2; J: TRBJ2-3; D: TRBD2; CDR3: ASSLTSGGGDTQY
V: TRBV9; J: TRBJ2-5; D: TRBD2; CDR3: ASSVALQRGETQY
V: TRBV12-3/TRBV12-4; J: TRBJ1-1; D: NA; CDR3: ASSLSSVTEAF
V: TRBV12-3/TRBV12-4; J: TRBJ2-2; D: NA; CDR3: ASSRPRGRVGELF
V: TRBV12-3/TRBV12-4; J: TRBJ1-1; D: NA; CDR3: ASSLAGTEAF
V: TRBV2; J: TRBJ2-6; D: NA; CDR3: ASSDGTEASGANVLT
V: TRBV11-2; J: TRBJ2-2; D: TRBD2; CDR3: ASSELAGGPGELF
V: TRBV2; J: TRBJ1-2; D: TRBD1; CDR3: ASTGDRAKDGYT
V: TRBV19; J: TRBJ1-1; D: NA; CDR3: ASSWAGNTEAF
V: TRBV7-2; J: TRBJ2-7; D: NA; CDR3: ASSWAATYEQY